This T cell receptor beta chain was retrieved from a study of glioma-infiltrating T cells. V was pared by 2 bases and J by 2 bases, with 6 bases of the junction left unmatched. CDR3 length: 15 residues. The V gene's germline CDR1 is SGHAT and CDR2 FQNNGV. The iRepertoire nested amplicon-rescue multiplex PCR amplified TCR alpha and beta CDR3s from RNA. TCRdb fed the multiplex PCR reads into MiXCR, producing one record per CDR3 protein. The sample includes roughly 200,000 distinct CDR3 sequences, about 32% of them seen just once. Input material: glioma tissue, nonneoplastic brain tissue, or PBMCs (not recorded which). The receptor's source is a human donor with low-grade glioma or glioblastoma, undergoing nonglioma brain surgery, or in good health (not recorded which). The gene calls are TRBV11-2 and TRBJ2-7; 7 positions match TRBD1. CDR3 loop: CASSLSLQGAYEQYF. CDR3 nucleotides: TGTGCCAGCAGCTTAAGCTTGCAGGGGGCCTACGAGCAGTACTTC.